These 27 T cell receptor beta chains came from one sample sequenced in a study of spatial heterogeneity in lung cancer. Study observations and caveats: Counts of expanded alpha and beta TCRs within tumors tracked the tumor nonsynonymous mutation count.

For these TCRs, the target antigens are not known. Indicated time point: sample taken at primary tumor resection. TCRdb analysed the 5' RACE reads with MiXCR anew, one entry per CDR3 protein. The data contain several thousand distinct CDR3 sequences, under 7% of them singletons. The sample was lung tumor tissue, taken at surgery. These receptors all stem from a male donor with early-stage non-small cell lung cancer.

Relative to its sample, this clonotype is medium-sized. This rearrangement joins TRBV10-3 to TRBJ2-5; no definite D call. The germline CDR1 and CDR2 sequences are ENHRY and SYGVKD. The CDR3 runs 14 residues. Deletions cut 4 bases from V and 5 bases from J, with 14 bases between. Here the CDR3 DNA reads TGTGCCATCAGTGTCCGTAGGGCCGAGGAGACCCAGTACTTC. Its protein is CAISVRRAEETQYF.

This clonotype was observed many times. This rearrangement joins TRBV7-6 to TRBJ2-2; no firm D call. Germline CDR1 SGHVS, CDR2 FNYEAQ. V was clipped by 1 base and J by 0 bases, with 6 bases between them. The CDR3 sequence is 15 residues long. The CDR3 bases are TGTGCCAGCAGCTTAGGATGGTCGAACACCGGGGAGCTGTTTTTT. It is translated as CASSLGWSNTGELFF. The full variable domain, completed using reference TRBV7-6 and TRBJ2-2, is GAGVSQSPRYKVTKRGQDVALRCDPISGHVSLYWYRQALGQGPEFLTYFNYEAQQDKSGLPNDRFSAERPEGSISTLTIQRTEQRDSAMYRCASSLGWSNTGELFFGEGSRLTVL.

In its sample, this clonotype was seen a few times. The chain links TRBV10-2 to TRBJ1-1; possible D gene TRBD1, 5 bases. The germline CDR1 and CDR2 sequences are WSHSY and SAAADI. CDR3 size: 12 residues. The V end was cut by 8 bases, the J end by 6 bases, with 13 bases between. CDR3 coding DNA: TGCGCCAGCGAGGGGCAGGGCCCTGAAGCTTTCTTT. It specifies CASEGQGPEAFF.

Details on this clonotype: A much bigger clone sits one base away, suggesting this may be a read error. The CDR3 reads CASSPMASGLQGDTQHF. The DNA of the CDR3 is TGTGCCAGCTCACCAATGGCAAGCGGACTACAGGGAGATACGCAGCATTTT. V usage is TRBV18 and J usage is TRBJ2-3, with a tentative D call TRBD1 (6 bases). TRBJ1-5 explains the end of the DNA better; the J call may be wrong. Germline assignment: CDR1 KGHSH and CDR2 LQKENI. This CDR3 region has 17 residues.

This clonotype was seen many times. The J gene is TRBJ1-1, the V gene TRBV20-1; 8 positions match TRBD1. The CDR3 contains 13 residues. CDR1 and CDR2 from the germline V gene are DFQATT and SNEGSKA (reference sequence). V trimming: 8 bases; J trimming: 6 bases; junction bases outside the gene matches: 11. CDR3: CSIPGQEKPEAFF. In DNA, the CDR3 is TGCAGTATCCCGGGACAGGAAAAGCCTGAAGCTTTCTTT.

This clonotype is medium-sized. This rearrangement joins TRBV7-2 to TRBJ2-3; D gene uncertain. This CDR3 has 13 amino acids. Germline lookup yields CDR1 SGHTA and CDR2 FQGNSA. V dropped 3 bases and J dropped 2 bases, with 6 bases sitting between them. The CDR3 bases are TGTGCCAGCAGCTTTCTAAACACAGATACGCAGTATTTT. Its translation: CASSFLNTDTQYF.

This clonotype has only a few counts. The gene calls are TRBV28 and TRBJ2-5; no clear D gene. This CDR3 has 13 amino acids. V lost 5 bases and J lost 5, with 12 bases in between. Germline loops: CDR1 MDHEN, CDR2 SYDVKM. The DNA for the CDR3 is TGTGCCAGCAGTCCCCGTCGAATGGAGACCCAGTACTTC. Protein product: CASSPRRMETQYF.

This clonotype qualifies as medium-sized. The chain couples TRBV25-1 to TRBJ1-1, with D hard to call. Trimming took off 3 bases at V and 11 bases at J, with 10 bases between the two ends. The CDR3 has 11 residues. In germline, CDR1 is MGHDK, CDR2 SYGVNS. In nucleotides, the CDR3 is TGTGCCAGCAGTGATCTGGGCAGCGCTTTCTTT. Amino acids: CASSDLGSAFF.

This clonotype is deemed medium-sized. The rearrangement links TRBV28 to TRBJ2-7; D possibly uses TRBD1 or TRBD2 (10 bases each). Trimming left V 6 bases short and J 2 bases short, with 29 bases between. The CDR3 spans 19 residues. Germline loops: CDR1 MDHEN, CDR2 SYDVKM. CDR3 coding DNA: TGTGCCAGCAGGGGAAGACAGGGGGCTAGCGGGAGTAGGGCCTACGAGCAGTACTTC. This gives the protein CASRGRQGASGSRAYEQYF.

This clonotype appeared a few times. The chain combines TRBV7-8 with TRBJ2-4, with 10 nucleotides matching TRBD1. Germline assignment: CDR1 SGHVS and CDR2 FQNEAQ. Losses at the gene ends were 7 bases for V and 7 bases for J; bases not matched to a gene: 4. The CDR3 is 13 amino acids. CDR3 nucleotide sequence: TGTGCCAGCAATCGGGACAGGGGTAACATTCAGTACTTC. Protein: CASNRDRGNIQYF. The whole variable domain, filled in from reference TRBV7-8 and TRBJ2-4, reads GAGVSQSPRYKVAKRGQDVALRCDPISGHVSLFWYQQALGQGPEFLTYFQNEAQLDKSGLPSDRFFAERPEGSVSTLKIQRTQQEDSAVYLCASNRDRGNIQYFGAGTRLSVL.

Relative to its sample, this clonotype is medium-sized. The rearrangement joins TRBV28 to TRBJ2-7; 15 bases line up with TRBD2. The junction had 10 bases not matched to a gene; V was cut back by 4 bases and J by 6 bases. The CDR3 contains 17 residues. CDR1 MDHEN and CDR2 SYDVKM come from the germline V gene. CDR3 nucleotides: TGTGCCAGCAGTTCCCGGACTAGCGGGAGGGCCCCCATCGAGCAGTACTTC. Translating gives CASSSRTSGRAPIEQYF.

At least ten counts were recorded for this clonotype. J is TRBJ2-3 and V is TRBV5-1; D call uncertain. Germline-derived CDR1 and CDR2 are SGHRS and YFSETQ. V was clipped by 0 bases and J by 3 bases, with 5 bases between them. The CDR3 is made up of 13 amino acids. Here the CDR3 reads CASSLAGTDTQYF. For the CDR3, the DNA is TGCGCCAGCAGCTTGGCCGGAACAGATACGCAGTATTTT.

This clonotype is medium-sized within its sample. The chain combines TRBV5-1 with TRBJ2-2; the match to TRBD2 covers 9 bases. Germline V CDR1 and CDR2: SGHRS, YFSETQ. This CDR3 has 17 residues. V gave up 5 bases and J gave up 6 bases; unmatched junction bases: 14. CDR3 sequence reads: CASSSGSGSGSAGELFF. CDR3 bases: TGCGCCAGCAGTAGTGGTAGCGGGAGTGGAAGCGCCGGGGAGCTGTTTTTT. Full variable domain (remainder filled in from reference TRBV5-1 and TRBJ2-2): KAGVTQTPRYLIKTRGQQVTLSCSPISGHRSVSWYQQTPGQGLQFLFEYFSETQRNKGNFPGRFSGRQFSNSRSEMNVSTLELGDSALYLCASSSGSGSGSAGELFFGEGSRLTVL.

Relative to its sample, this clonotype is medium-sized (0.01 to 0.1%). This chain links TRBV5-1 with TRBJ1-1, with a possible D match to TRBD1 (6 bases). The CDR3 covers 16 residues. Trimming stripped 6 bases from V and 0 bases from J, with 18 bases between. Germline-derived CDR1 and CDR2 are SGHRS and YFSETQ. The CDR3 DNA reads as TGCGCCAGCAAGGCGGGACACCAAACCTTGAACACTGAAGCTTTCTTT. This encodes CASKAGHQTLNTEAFF. Supplemented by reference TRBV5-1 and TRBJ1-1, the full variable domain reads KAGVTQTPRYLIKTRGQQVTLSCSPISGHRSVSWYQQTPGQGLQFLFEYFSETQRNKGNFPGRFSGRQFSNSRSEMNVSTLELGDSALYLCASKAGHQTLNTEAFFGQGTRLTVV.

This clonotype is labeled medium-sized. CDR3 sequence: CASSATGDSTYEQYF. Written as DNA, the CDR3 is TGTGCCAGCAGCGCCACCGGTGACAGCACCTACGAGCAGTACTTC. The gene calls are TRBV27 and TRBJ2-7; D might be TRBD1 (5 bases). With 6 bases removed from V and 2 bases from J, the gap between germline ends came to 17 bases. Looked up from germline, CDR1 is MNHEY and CDR2 is SMNVEV (reference sequence). This CDR3 contains 15 residues.

This chain links TRBV5-6 with TRBJ2-3, with 7 bases matching TRBD1. The ends lost 4 bases at V and 4 bases at J; junction bases unmatched: 6. The CDR3 contains 14 residues. In germline, CDR1 is SGHDT, CDR2 YYEEEE. CDR3 sequence: CASSPDRVADTQYF. The CDR3 DNA sequence: TGTGCCAGCAGCCCTGACAGGGTCGCAGATACGCAGTATTTT.

This clonotype was detected many times. The junction shows a germline mismatch at one end, possibly a read error. The V and J genes are TRBV27 and TRBJ1-1, with 10 bases that match TRBD1. Germline CDR1 is MNHEY and CDR2 is SMNVEV (reference sequence). The CDR3 sequence is 15 residues long. CDR3 sequence (DNA): TGTGCCAGCAGTCCGACAGGGGGCTGGAACGCTGAAGCTTTCTTT. It yields the protein CASSPTGGWNAEAFF.

In this sample, this clonotype is hyperexpanded. The rearrangement links TRBV10-2 to TRBJ1-2; D gene unclear. V dropped 0 bases and J dropped 8 bases, with 13 bases sitting between them. Germline V gene lookup returns CDR1 WSHSY and CDR2 SAAADI. This CDR3 has 14 residues. The CDR3 spells CASSESQGRSGYTF. CDR3 bases: TGCGCCAGCAGTGAGTCGCAAGGGAGAAGCGGCTACACCTTC.

This clonotype was detected ten times or more. V gene TRBV28 combines with J gene TRBJ1-5; perhaps TRBD1 as D (6 bases). V lost 3 bases and J lost 4, with 10 bases in between. This CDR3 has 14 amino acids. From germline, CDR1 is MDHEN and CDR2 SYDVKM. The CDR3, as DNA: TGTGCCAGCAGTTTGTCGGGACAAAATCAGCCCCAGCATTTT. Translating gives CASSLSGQNQPQHF.

This clonotype was recorded many times. The chain links TRBV11-2 to TRBJ2-1; 7 bases fit TRBD1. The germline V gene has CDR1 SGHAT and CDR2 FQNNGV. The CDR3 contains 12 residues. V lost 8 bases and J lost 11; bases outside the gene matches: 9. The CDR3 region has the DNA TGTGCCAGCGGCATCACAGGGGAGAAGCAGTTCTTC. As protein: CASGITGEKQFF.

Within the sample, this clonotype is medium-sized. The chain uses TRBV10-3 and TRBJ1-1; 9 bases match TRBD1. Germline V CDR1 and CDR2: ENHRY, SYGVKD. J gave up 4 bases and V 4 bases, and 10 bases lay outside the gene matches. This CDR3 has 16 residues. The CDR3 nucleotides read TGTGCCATCAGTGGACAGGGGGTCTCTATGGGCACTGAAGCTTTCTTT. Translating gives CAISGQGVSMGTEAFF.

This clonotype was counted ten times or more. V and J are TRBV6-6 and TRBJ1-1; D may be TRBD1 (5 bases). Germline V lookup: CDR1 MNHNY, CDR2 SVGAGI (reference sequence). This CDR3 has 12 amino acids. With 11 bases removed from V and 1 base from J, the gap between germline ends came to 11 bases. Here the CDR3 DNA reads TGTGCCGTGGGACGGAGGAACACTGAAGCTTTCTTT. The encoded protein is CAVGRRNTEAFF.

This clonotype is termed medium-sized. V is TRBV5-6 and J is TRBJ2-7; D is undetermined. V lost 5 bases, J lost 0 bases, and 9 bases lay in between. Germline V gene data show CDR1 as SGHDT and CDR2 as YYEEEE. The CDR3 covers 13 residues. As DNA, the CDR3 is TGTGCCAGCAGTTTAGGCAGCTCCTACGAGCAGTACTTC. It is translated as CASSLGSSYEQYF.

This clonotype was counted at least ten times. The V and J genes are TRBV11-2 and TRBJ2-7; D tentatively fits TRBD1 or TRBD2 (5 bases each). V was pared by 3 bases and J by 6 bases, with 18 bases between. This CDR3 comprises 15 residues. From germline, CDR1 is SGHAT and CDR2 FQNNGV. The CDR3 nucleotides read TGTGCCAGCAGCTTCCTGGGACGGATGGATTCCGAGCAGTACTTC. Translated, it gives CASSFLGRMDSEQYF.

This clonotype came up many times. The chain has TRBV11-3 and TRBJ2-5; possibly TRBD1 for D (6 bases). Per the germline V gene, CDR1 is SGHNT and CDR2 is YENEEA. The CDR3 has 15 residues. Trimming took off 4 bases at V and 5 bases at J, with 17 bases between the two ends. CDR3 coding DNA: TGTGCCAGCAGCTCACAGGGCCGTCAATCGGAGACCCAGTACTTC. This translates into CASSSQGRQSETQYF.

This clonotype is deemed medium-sized. This chain links TRBV11-3 with TRBJ2-1; maybe TRBD1 (6 bases). The CDR3 length is 14 residues. Trimming stripped 5 bases from V and 8 bases from J, with 16 bases between. Germline CDR1 is SGHNT and CDR2 is YENEEA. The CDR3 reads CASSPRGRVDEQFF. The CDR3 DNA reads TGTGCCAGCAGCCCCAGGGGCAGGGTTGATGAGCAGTTCTTC.

In its sample, this clonotype ranks as medium-sized (0.01 to 0.1%). The chain combines TRBV29-1 with TRBJ2-1, with 8 bases lining up with TRBD2. The CDR3 is 15 residues long. CDR1 is SQVTM, CDR2 ANQGSEA, per germline. V lost 4 bases, J lost 4 bases, and 9 bases stayed unmatched. The CDR3 DNA reads TGCAGCGTTGGCGGTAATAGCGGGGCTTACAATGAGCAGTTCTTC. It yields the protein CSVGGNSGAYNEQFF.